The T cell receptor (beta chain) under discussion was sequenced for a study of blood T cell repertoires in COVID-19. Whole-study context: Sites across the United States, Italy and Spain contributed samples from acute and convalescent COVID-19. PBMCs, B-cell-depleted T cells, or T cells were the source of the cDNA or gDNA that made up the material.

The sample holds a few counts of this clone. V was pared by 5 bases and J by 1 base, with 4 bases of the junction left unmatched. Germline lookup yields CDR1 LGHDT and CDR2 YNNKEL (reference sequence). The CDR3 sequence is 15 residues long. Authors' methods: For nucleated cells, counts were estimated from reference gene primer amplification. Measured with immunoSEQ multiplex PCR; TCRdb has only the in-frame clones, and not every one. Clonal size and the V and J genes are those of that table, whereas D and trimming came from the DNA. The sample has more than 95,000 clones, less than 90% seen once. The origin of this receptor is a human donor in a cohort sampled during active COVID-19. The sequencing sample was made of peripheral blood. The J gene is TRBJ2-7, the V gene TRBV3-1 (or the pseudogene TRBV3-2), with 11 bases aligning to TRBD2. CDR3 sequence (DNA): TGTGCCAGCAGCTACGGGACTAGCGGATCCTACGAGCAGTACTTC. It is translated as CASSYGTSGSYEQYF.